This T cell receptor beta chain is from a study of cytotoxic CD8 clonotypes in ibrutinib-treated CLL. As for the study in general: After median approximately 74 months, around 14 stayed in remission, approximately twelve progressed; responses approximately 24 partial, 2 complete. Samples yielded averages of hundreds of thousands of productive templates and some 94,000 productive rearrangements.

This clone was detected only once. The assay was immunoSEQ multiplex PCR, and TCRdb's table has in-frame clones only and misses some. The sample records about 150,000 clones, around three quarters being singletons. V was cut by 3 bases and J by 2 bases, with 17 bases left in between. The CDR3 contains 16 residues. Germline V gives CDR1 SGHRS, CDR2 YFSETQ. This TCR was sampled from a human donor with chronic lymphocytic leukemia. This chain uses TRBV5-1 with TRBJ1-1; a possible D gene is TRBD1 (6 bases). The sequencing here drew on PBMCs, taken after 12 months of ibrutinib treatment. The CDR3 DNA reads TGCGCCAGCAGCTCCCTTTTGGACAGAGGAAACACTGAAGCTTTCTTT. Protein product: CASSSLLDRGNTEAFF.